This T cell receptor beta chain derives from a study of T cell clonotyping in hematopoietic cell transplantation. For the study at large: Cytoreduction preceded collection of pretransplant recipient samples. Study conclusions and caveats: Broader posttransplant TCR repertoire diversity was predicted by graft donor and pretransplant recipient Inverse Simpson Index values. Pathologically expanded recipient clonotypes increased progressively from day 30 to day 180 as diversity fell.

Stated time point: recipient sample about 28 days before transplant, after cytoreduction. Recipients were bled about 28 days pretransplant and at posttransplant days 30, 100, 180. TCRdb keeps only in-frame clones here, not all; method: immunoSEQ multiplex PCR. The sample lists around 80,000 clones; almost 97% were seen once. Trimming removed 7 bases at V and 4 bases at J, with 8 bases between. This CDR3 region has 11 residues. Germline CDR1 is MNHNS and CDR2 is SASEGT. Worth noting for this clone: The antigen is unknown.

The sequences come from peripheral blood mononuclear cells, collected before stem cell transplant. This clonotype originated in a woman aged 45-65 years with acute myeloid leukemia. Some clones in this sample may be carry-over from other donors' samples. The V gene is TRBV6-1, the J gene TRBJ2-7; D is perhaps TRBD1 (5 bases). This CDR3 reads CASTGRYEQYF. CDR3 bases: TGTGCCAGCACAGGGCGGTACGAGCAGTACTTC.